This T cell receptor (beta chain) came from a study of shared clonotypes between healthy human individuals. Study details: Each donor contributed plates that comprised three CD4 naive, three CD4 memory, two CD8 naive and one CD8 memory.

Method: immunoSEQ multiplex PCR; TCRdb's copy keeps in-frame clones and lacks some. Of roughly 1,100,000 clones in the sample, around 76% are singletons; the top ten hold 1.4% to 1.5%. The CDR3 length is 15 residues. Deletions cut 4 bases from V and 3 bases from J, with 14 bases between. Germline V gives CDR1 SGHNT, CDR2 YYREEE (reference sequence). Study results and caveats: How much donors shared clonotypes was expected to be affected by sequencing depth.

This clone was counted a single time. Its cognate antigen is unknown. The chain is built from TRBV5-4 and TRBJ2-4; no clear D. This receptor was obtained from a man aged 18 to 30 in good health. The specimen sequenced was memory CD4+ T cells sorted from blood. Noted subset: CD45RA-negative fraction. The CDR3 nucleotides read TGTGCCAGCAGCCCTTCCGAAGGGTACAAAAACATTCAGTACTTC. This translates into CASSPSEGYKNIQYF.